This TCR beta chain originates from a study of blood T cell repertoires in COVID-19. Sequencing used immunoSEQ multiplex PCR; TCRdb keeps in-frame clones, though not all of them. Counted here are some 110,000 clones, around 74% occurring once; the ten biggest clones make up 19%. The CDR3 sequence is 14 residues long. Germline lookup yields CDR1 MNHEY and CDR2 SVGAGI. The ends lost 5 bases at V and 5 bases at J; junction bases unmatched: 3. Sequenced: peripheral blood. The chain has TRBV6-5 and TRBJ1-4; the match to TRBD1 covers 9 bases. The sequence was obtained from a woman aged 70 to 79 with acute or convalescent COVID-19. Here the CDR3 reads CASSKQGANEKLFF. CDR3 coding DNA: TGTGCCAGCAGTAAACAGGGGGCAAATGAAAAACTGTTTTTT.